The count of the clone carrying this T cell receptor beta chain is one. The antigen is not known. The entry originates in a study of T cell responses to AZD1222 COVID-19 vaccine. Study observations and caveats: At baseline, just five to seven AZD1222 recipients tested seropositive. There were mostly white British donors and more females than males, and clonal diversity was possibly underestimated. Every sample of the repertoires postdated the peak T cell response. The study found Spike-specific TCR breadth and depth rose after two AZD1222 doses.

Sequenced by immunoSEQ multiplex PCR; TCRdb stores in-frame clones only, minus some. The data contain 120,000 to 150,000 clones, around nine tenths of them seen just once; the ten biggest clones take up approximately 2.7%. V shed 3 bases and J shed 8 bases, with 16 bases lying between them. Looked up from germline, CDR1 is DFQATT and CDR2 is SNEGSKA (reference sequence). This CDR3 spans 13 amino acids. This sequence joins TRBV20-1 and TRBJ1-2, with D hard to call. The sequenced sample was peripheral blood, obtained on day 0 of MenACWY control vaccination. This clonotype originated in an adult in good health. The CDR3 coding sequence is TGCAGTGCTAGTCGTCCAGGTCCCATCGGCTACACCTTC. Encoded protein: CSASRPGPIGYTF.